These T cell receptor beta chains were read from a single sample in a study of esophageal squamous cell carcinoma under preoperative chemotherapy. TCRdb itself ran the PCR reads through MiXCR, one entry per CDR3 protein. This sample has roughly 30,000 distinct CDR3 sequences, with roughly 52% found just once. Sample collection occurred from a patient given preoperative chemotherapy. The receptor set was obtained from a human donor with esophageal squamous cell carcinoma. The donor label of this sample is uncertain. The CDR3 runs from the conserved cysteine through the conserved F or W. Fields, in order: V gene, J gene, CDR3 length, clone size, D gene, CDR3 DNA, CDR3 protein. A D gene is named only where the DNA matches it firmly. Size is omitted from some rows. Given values are once, few, many or a class for expanded clones.

TRBV7-6	TRBJ2-4	17	once	TRBD2	TGTGCCAGCAGCCCGAGCGGGGCTGTGCTCTGGGGCCAAAGTCATGACTTC	CASSPSGAVLWGQSHDF
TRBV7-2	TRBJ1-6	12	many	.	TGTGCCAGCAGTCTTGATAGGACGGGGTGGCACTTT	CASSLDRTGWHF
TRBV7-3	TRBJ2-3	16	.	.	TGTGCCAGCCGCGCCTCGGGGCCGTCAACTAAGGACACGCAGTATTTT	CASRASGPSTKDTQYF
TRBV25-1	TRBJ2-2	13	many	.	TGTGCCAGCAGCTACGGCAAGACCGGGGAGCTGTTTTTT	CASSYGKTGELFF
TRBV7-2	TRBJ2-3	13	once	.	TGTGCCAGCAGCCGCGGTGCGACCGGGGCGCAGTATTTT	CASSRGATGAQYF
TRBV7-9	TRBJ2-3	16	.	.	TGTGCCAGCAGCGTCCTGCAGCGGCGGGACCAAAATATTCAGTACTTT	CASSVLQRRDQNIQYF
TRBV6-1	TRBJ1-6	13	.	.	TGTGCCAGCAGACGGGACACCACTTCACCCCTCCACTTT	CASRRDTTSPLHF
TRBV10-3	TRBJ2-3	13	.	.	TGTGCCACCAAAGCAGATTCCACCGGGACGCTGTATTTT	CATKADSTGTLYF
TRBV7-6	TRBJ1-1	13	many	TRBD1	TGTGCCAGCATCGGACAGGGGGGCACTGAAGCTTTCTTT	CASIGQGGTEAFF
TRBV7-8	TRBJ2-5	14	.	.	TGTGCCAGCAGCGTACTGGGCCCGGAGGAGACCCAGTACTTC	CASSVLGPEETQYF
TRBV7-8	TRBJ2-1	17	.	.	TGTGCCAGCAGCTTAGTGAAGATCGGGCTCCAGGGAGTTGAGCAGTTCTTC	CASSLVKIGLQGVEQFF
TRBV7-9	TRBJ2-3	16	.	TRBD2	TGTGCCAGCACCCTAGAGGCTAGCGGTCGAGGAGATACGCAGTATTTT	CASTLEASGRGDTQYF
TRBV7-2	TRBJ2-5	14	large	TRBD2	TGTGCCAGCAGCCTCCGACTAGCGGGAGAGACCCAGTACTTC	CASSLRLAGETQYF
TRBV12-3/TRBV12-4	TRBJ2-5	17	.	TRBD2	TGTGCCAGCAGTGCGGGACTAGCGGGCCGTGCCACAGAGACCCAGTACTTC	CASSAGLAGRATETQYF
TRBV7-2	TRBJ2-4	15	.	TRBD2	TGTGGCCGCGGCACCGGGACTAGCGCCAAAGACATGCAGTATTTC	CGRGTGTSAKDMQYF
TRBV7-7	TRBJ2-5	14	.	.	TGTGCCAGCAGCCCCAGGGAGACGAGAGAGACCCAGTACTTC	CASSPRETRETQYF
TRBV27	TRBJ2-3	19	.	TRBD2	TGTGCCAGCAGTTTCCGCACTGGACTAGCGGGAGGTGGCACAGATACGCAGTATTTT	CASSFRTGLAGGGTDTQYF
TRBV11-2	TRBJ2-5	12	.	TRBD1	TGTGCCAGCAGCCGACAGGGTGAGACCCAGTACTTC	CASSRQGETQYF
TRBV20-1	TRBJ2-5	10	few	.	TGCAGTGCAGAGAGGGAGACCCAGTACTTC	CSAERETQYF
TRBV12-3/TRBV12-4	TRBJ2-7	15	.	TRBD2	TGTGCCAGCAGCCCCGGGGGTGCGGCGGGGGGCGAGCAGTACTTC	CASSPGGAAGGEQYF
TRBV12-3/TRBV12-4	TRBJ2-2	11	.	.	TGCGACGGTGTGCGGACCGGGGAGCTGTTTTTT	CDGVRTGELFF
TRBV7-6	TRBJ2-7	15	.	.	TGTGCCAGCAGCCCAGGGGCGGGAAAAAGCTACGAGCAGTACTTC	CASSPGAGKSYEQYF
TRBV7-9	TRBJ2-5	17	.	TRBD2	TGTGCCAGCAGCTTCCCGGGACTAGCCTCAGTGGTAGAGACCCAGTCTTTC	CASSFPGLASVVETQSF
TRBV6-6	TRBJ2-5	13	many	TRBD1	TGTGCCAGCCAGTTAGTCGGACAGGCGACCCAGTACTTC	CASQLVGQATQYF
TRBV7-2	TRBJ2-2	13	once	.	TGTGCCAGCAGCTTAGACTTTGGCGGGGAGCTGTTTTTT	CASSLDFGGELFF
TRBV7-6	TRBJ2-7	15	few	.	TGTGCCAGCAGCTCGGGGGCCTGGGGCAAAGATACGCAGTACTTC	CASSSGAWGKDTQYF
TRBV7-3	TRBJ2-6	15	.	.	TGTGCCAGCAGCTTCACACGTCCTGGGGCCTACGTGCAGTATTTC	CASSFTRPGAYVQYF
TRBV7-2	TRBJ2-1	15	.	TRBD2	TGTGCCAGCAGCTTATCTAGCGGGAGCGTCCATGAGCGGTTCTTC	CASSLSSGSVHERFF
TRBV12-3/TRBV12-4	TRBJ2-2	13	.	.	TGTGCCAGCAGTGGGGGTTATACCGGGGCGCAGTTTTTT	CASSGGYTGAQFF
TRBV10-1	TRBJ2-3	16	.	TRBD2	TGCGCCAGCAGTGGGCAACTAGCGGCTAGCACAGATACGCAGTATTTT	CASSGQLAASTDTQYF
TRBV5-1	TRBJ2-5	13	many	.	TGCGCCAGCAGCTTGGAGGGGATGGAGACCCAGTACTTC	CASSLEGMETQYF
TRBV7-8	TRBJ2-1	14	many	.	TGTGCCAGCAGCTTAGTTAGAGAATACAATGAGCAGTTCTTC	CASSLVREYNEQFF
TRBV12-3/TRBV12-4	TRBJ2-5	13	many	.	TGTGCCAGCAGTTTAGAGACCCCGGGGGTGCAGTACTTC	CASSLETPGVQYF
TRBV5-8	TRBJ2-3	14	.	.	TGTGGCAGCAGGGGGCCGGGAGGCAAAAATACGCAGTATTTC	CGSRGPGGKNTQYF
TRBV6-1	TRBJ2-2	15	.	TRBD1	TGTGCCAGCAGCCACGGACAGGCGAACACAGAGGAGCTGTATTTT	CASSHGQANTEELYF
TRBV7-2	TRBJ2-6	15	.	TRBD2	TGTTCAAGTGGGGGGGGAAGGGCTGGGTCCTACGTCCAGTATTTC	CSSGGGRAGSYVQYF
TRBV11-1	TRBJ2-1	15	.	.	TGTGCCAGCAGCTTAGAATCCAGCTCCTACAATGAGCAGTTCTTC	CASSLESSSYNEQFF
TRBV6-1	TRBJ1-2	16	many	TRBD1	TGTGCCAGCAGGCAGTGGTCACAGGGGTGGAACTATGGCTACACCTTC	CASRQWSQGWNYGYTF
TRBV27	TRBJ2-2	16	many	TRBD2	TGTGCCAGCAGTTTATCCGGCGGGGGGAACACCGGGGAGCTGTTTTTT	CASSLSGGGNTGELFF
TRBV7-7	TRBJ2-2	15	.	.	TGTGCTAGCAGCCCAAGCAACCACCGCCCCGGGGCGCAGTTTTTT	CASSPSNHRPGAQFF
TRBV7-6	TRBJ2-4	15	.	.	TGTGCCAGCAGCTTATCTGGGGGTTACAAAGACACTCAGTACTTC	CASSLSGGYKDTQYF
TRBV30	TRBJ2-3	14	few	.	TGTGCCTGGAGCGGTATTACTAGAGGGGATACGCAGTATTTT	CAWSGITRGDTQYF
TRBV7-8	TRBJ2-1	18	medium-sized	TRBD2	TGTGCCAGCAGCTTAGCAGGTCTTGGACTAGCGGGAGGGTCTGAGCAGTTCTTC	CASSLAGLGLAGGSEQFF
TRBV11-2	TRBJ1-4	15	.	.	TGTGCCAGCAGCCTCTACGGTGGAACTAATGAAAAACTGTTTTTT	CASSLYGGTNEKLFF
TRBV12-3/TRBV12-4	TRBJ2-7	16	.	TRBD1	TGTGCCAGCAGTTTAGCGTCGGGGACAGGGGGGAATGAGCAGTCCTTC	CASSLASGTGGNEQSF
TRBV12-3/TRBV12-4	TRBJ1-5	14	.	TRBD1	TGTGCCAGCAGGACAGGGAGGAGCAATCAGCCCCAGCATTTT	CASRTGRSNQPQHF
TRBV7-2	TRBJ2-1	14	.	TRBD2	TGTGCCAGCAGCCAGGGGACTAGCATGAATGAGCAGTTCTTC	CASSQGTSMNEQFF
TRBV7-6	TRBJ2-7	12	.	.	TGTGCCAGCAGCTTAAATAAAAATACGCAGTACTTC	CASSLNKNTQYF
TRBV7-2	TRBJ2-5	14	.	.	TGTGCCAGCAGCTCCTCTAGGGTGGTGGAGACCCAGTACTTC	CASSSSRVVETQYF
TRBV7-8	TRBJ2-1	17	.	TRBD2	TGTGCCAGCACCCGGGTGGGGACTAGCGGGGGGGCCGGTGAGCAGTTCTTC	CASTRVGTSGGAGEQFF
TRBV19	TRBJ1-2	12	.	.	TGTGCCAGTACCCTGGCGGGGGATGGCTACACCTTC	CASTLAGDGYTF
TRBV7-3	TRBJ1-4	17	.	.	TGTGCCAGCAGCGTTTCGACAGGTCCTCTCGTATGGAAAAAACTGTTTTTT	CASSVSTGPLVWKKLFF
TRBV25-1	TRBJ1-3	11	.	.	TGTGCCAGCAGTGGCAGAAACACCATATATTTT	CASSGRNTIYF